This passage covers 18 T cell receptor beta chains from one sample sequenced in a study of PD-L1 blockade in urothelial cancer listed by TCRdb under 2017. To prepare the library, the immunoSEQ multiplex PCR assay was applied. Here the immuneACCESS table is served through TCRdb, limited to in-frame sequences with V and J called. Missing clones are a known gap in these copies; in checked studies unresolved V genes cover under half, and the rest lacks a known reason. Here the sample has some 40,000 clones; around 90% occur a single time. 8.3% of the sample belongs to the ten largest clones. The source material was PBMCs, sampled around atezolizumab (anti-PD-L1) treatment. These receptors were taken from a man between 65 and 85 years old with urothelial cancer.

The rearrangement links TRBV19 to TRBJ2-7; D is perhaps TRBD2 (5 bases). CDR1 is LNHDA, CDR2 SQIVND, per germline (reference sequence). CDR3 length: 15 amino acids. V shed 1 base and J shed 2 bases, with 12 bases lying between them. CDR3 bases: TGTGCCAGTAGTATAGGTCTGACTAACCCCTACGAGCAGTACTTC. Its protein is CASSIGLTNPYEQYF.

The rearrangement uses TRBV25-1 and TRBJ2-3; D is unresolved. Deletions cut 7 bases from V and 0 bases from J, with 11 bases between. CDR1 MGHDK and CDR2 SYGVNS come from the germline V gene. This CDR3 region has 14 residues. Here the CDR3 DNA reads TGTGCCAGCAAAGGCCAGGCTAGCACAGATACGCAGTATTTT. Its translation: CASKGQASTDTQYF.

V is TRBV7-7 and J is TRBJ2-2, with D tentatively TRBD2 (6 bases). Germline loops: CDR1 SSHAT, CDR2 FNYEAQ (reference sequence). The CDR3 is made up of 16 amino acids. V lost 5 bases, J lost 0 bases, and 13 bases lay in between. For the CDR3, the DNA is TGTGCCAGCAGCCGTGAAACTAGCTCGAACACCGGGGAGCTGTTTTTT. Translated, it gives CASSRETSSNTGELFF. Looking up the rest from reference TRBV7-7 and TRBJ2-2 gives the full variable domain: GAGVSQSPRYKVTKRGQDVTLRCDPISSHATLYWYQQALGQGPEFLTYFNYEAQPDKSGLPSDRFSAERPEGSISTLTIQRTEQRDSAMYRCASSRETSSNTGELFFGEGSRLTVL.

V gene TRBV11-2 combines with J gene TRBJ1-2, with D perhaps matching TRBD1 (5 bases). V shed 3 bases and J shed 4 bases, with 15 bases lying between them. The germline V gene encodes CDR1 SGHAT and CDR2 FQNNGV. The CDR3 totals 15 residues. The CDR3 here is CASSLARGSVYGYTF. CDR3 coding DNA: TGTGCCAGCAGCTTGGCTCGGGGGTCTGTCTATGGCTACACCTTC.

The rearrangement joins TRBV5-1 to TRBJ1-2; TRBD1 aligns across 10 bases. V lost 5 bases to trimming and J lost 3 bases; unmatched junction nucleotides: 4. CDR1 is SGHRS, CDR2 YFSETQ, per germline. This CDR3 has 14 amino acids. The CDR3 reads CASSPDRGHYGYTF. The CDR3 DNA sequence: TGCGCCAGCAGTCCCGACAGGGGGCACTATGGCTACACCTTC. Using reference TRBV5-1 and TRBJ1-2 for the parts outside the CDR3, the full variable domain is KAGVTQTPRYLIKTRGQQVTLSCSPISGHRSVSWYQQTPGQGLQFLFEYFSETQRNKGNFPGRFSGRQFSNSRSEMNVSTLELGDSALYLCASSPDRGHYGYTFGSGTRLTVV.

The chain uses TRBV5-8 and TRBJ2-3, with D uncertain. This CDR3 has 17 residues. Deletions cut 4 bases from V and 4 bases from J, with 22 bases between. Germline values: CDR1 SGHTS, CDR2 YDEGEE. The CDR3 loop reads CASSPGRLARVSDTQYF. The CDR3 coding sequence is TGTGCCAGCAGCCCGGGTCGGCTTGCTCGGGTTTCAGATACGCAGTATTTT. Based on the CDR3 plus reference TRBV5-8 and TRBJ2-3, the full variable domain is EAGVTQSPTHLIKTRGQQATLRCSPISGHTSVYWYQQALGLGLQFLLWYDEGEERNRGNFPPRFSGRQFPNYSSELNVNALELEDSALYLCASSPGRLARVSDTQYFGPGTRLTVL.

This chain connects TRBV10-2 to TRBJ2-3, with D perhaps TRBD2 (6 bases). The germline V gene has CDR1 WSHSY and CDR2 SAAADI. This CDR3 spans 14 amino acids. V lost 4 bases and J 2 bases, leaving 10 bases between the germline ends. The CDR3: CASSGPGVTDTQYF. Written as DNA, the CDR3 is TGCGCCAGCAGTGGACCGGGGGTCACAGATACGCAGTATTTT.

The chain joins TRBV29-1 to TRBJ2-7, with 7 bases identical to TRBD1. The junction had 9 bases not matched to a gene; V was cut back by 5 bases and J by 5 bases. Germline CDR1 reads SQVTM; CDR2 reads ANQGSEA. The CDR3 is 13 residues long. CDR3 DNA: TGCAGCGTTCGACAGGGTACGGTGAACGAGCAGTACTTC. Its protein is CSVRQGTVNEQYF.

The gene calls are TRBV28 and TRBJ2-3, with D perhaps TRBD1 (7 bases). The germline CDR1 and CDR2 sequences are MDHEN and SYDVKM. Trimming shortened V by 8 bases and J by 6 bases, and 18 bases separated the two germline ends. CDR3 size: 14 residues. The CDR3: CASAGQQVSDTQYF. CDR3 DNA sequence: TGTGCCAGCGCGGGACAGCAGGTGTCGGATACGCAGTATTTT.

The chain combines TRBV7-2 with TRBJ2-7; TRBD2 matches at 8 bases. This CDR3 is built from 13 residues. Germline V gives CDR1 SGHTA, CDR2 FQGNSA. Trimming at V came to 4 bases and at J to 5 bases, leaving 4 bases not matched to a gene. The CDR3 sequence: CASSWGLVNEQYF. The CDR3 nucleotides read TGTGCCAGCAGCTGGGGACTAGTTAACGAGCAGTACTTC.

The CDR3 sequence: CASSTDRGHGYTF. In DNA form, the CDR3 reads TGTGCCAGCAGCACTGACAGGGGGCACGGCTACACCTTC. The gene calls are TRBV27 and TRBJ1-2, with 10 nucleotides matching TRBD1. V was pared by 6 bases and J by 8 bases, with 6 bases of the junction left unmatched. CDR1 and CDR2 from the germline V gene are MNHEY and SMNVEV (reference sequence). The CDR3 consists of 13 residues.

This chain connects TRBV7-6 to TRBJ2-4, with 10 nucleotides matching TRBD2. CDR3 length equals 17 residues. Germline V gene data show CDR1 as SGHVS and CDR2 as FNYEAQ. With V trimmed by 0 bases and J by 9 bases, 11 bases remained unmatched. The CDR3 DNA is TGTGCCAGCAGCTTAGCCGTAGCGGGAGGAGTGGGGGTCATTCAGTACTTC. Translating it yields CASSLAVAGGVGVIQYF.

This rearrangement joins TRBV10-3 to TRBJ1-4; a weak D match, TRBD1 (5 bases). Per the germline V gene, CDR1 is ENHRY and CDR2 is SYGVKD. V gave up 3 bases and J gave up 4 bases, with 9 bases separating them. The CDR3 runs to 14 residues. Here the CDR3 reads CAISDGGGNEKLFF. Written as DNA, the CDR3 is TGTGCCATCAGTGACGGGGGTGGTAATGAAAAACTGTTTTTT.

The chain couples TRBV6-5 to TRBJ2-3, with 8 bases aligning to TRBD1. The CDR3 contains 13 residues. In germline, CDR1 is MNHEY, CDR2 SVGAGI. V was clipped by 5 bases and J by 9 bases; unmatched bases: 7. CDR3 residues: CASSGQGGGTQYF. In nucleotides, the CDR3 is TGTGCCAGCAGTGGACAGGGCGGTGGCACGCAGTATTTT.

This clone came up a few times. V is TRBV19 and J is TRBJ2-1, with a weak D call TRBD2 (6 bases). V was shortened by 2 bases and J by 8 bases, with 16 bases between the two germline ends. The CDR3 runs to 15 residues. Germline CDR1 and CDR2: LNHDA and SQIVND (reference sequence). In DNA, the CDR3 is TGTGCCAGTAGTATAACGGGTGGAGGGGTTTATGAGCAGTTCTTC. Translation: CASSITGGGVYEQFF.

This chain joins TRBV19 and TRBJ2-3; possibly TRBD2 for D (6 bases). Trimming left V 3 bases short and J 4 bases short, with 14 bases between. This CDR3 contains 15 residues. Germline assignment: CDR1 LNHDA and CDR2 SQIVND (reference sequence). The CDR3 loop is CASSMTGEESDTQYF. DNA of the CDR3: TGTGCCAGTAGTATGACGGGAGAAGAGTCAGATACGCAGTATTTT. Full variable domain (remainder filled in from reference TRBV19 and TRBJ2-3): DGGITQSPKYLFRKEGQNVTLSCEQNLNHDAMYWYRQDPGQGLRLIYYSQIVNDFQKGDIAEGYSVSREKKESFPLTVTSAQKNPTAFYLCASSMTGEESDTQYFGPGTRLTVL.

This clone is a singleton in its sample. The V call is TRBV28, the J call TRBJ1-5; D might be TRBD1 (6 bases). CDR3 length: 17 residues. Between the trimmed V and J ends, which lost 3 bases and 2 bases, there was a span of 17 bases. The germline gives CDR1 MDHEN, CDR2 SYDVKM. The DNA of the CDR3 is TGTGCCAGCAGTTTCCAGAAGGGGGTGGTCGGCAATCAGCCCCAGCATTTT. This gives the protein CASSFQKGVVGNQPQHF.

The V and J genes are TRBV28 and TRBJ2-7, with D tentatively TRBD1 (5 bases). The CDR3 is made up of 11 amino acids. Germline lookup yields CDR1 MDHEN and CDR2 SYDVKM. V lost 6 bases and J 3 bases, leaving 6 bases between the germline ends. The CDR3 nucleotides are TGTGCCAGCAGAAGGGGCTACGAGCAGTACTTC. It translates to CASRRGYEQYF.